This TCR beta chain originates from a study of T-cell memory formation after mild COVID-19. Constant-segment-primed 5'RACE gave TCR alpha and TCR beta cDNA libraries with sample barcodes and UMIs. TCRdb passed the 5' RACE reads through MiXCR, listing each CDR3 protein once. The table includes 300,000 to 350,000 distinct CDR3 sequences, about 13% detected once. V gave up 3 bases and J gave up 4 bases, with 12 bases separating them. Germline V gives CDR1 SGHAT, CDR2 FQNNGV. The CDR3 has 14 residues. The receptor's source is a man younger than 30 who had mild COVID-19 (a few samples of this study predate the infection). Cell type and time point are not known. Sequences were obtained from PBMCs or a T cell subset sorted from them (not recorded which). The chain joins TRBV11-2 to TRBJ1-2; the D gene is possibly TRBD1 (5 bases). CDR3 sequence (DNA): TGTGCCAGCAGCTTGGGTGGACACTCCTATGGCTACACCTTC. Amino acid sequence: CASSLGGHSYGYTF.